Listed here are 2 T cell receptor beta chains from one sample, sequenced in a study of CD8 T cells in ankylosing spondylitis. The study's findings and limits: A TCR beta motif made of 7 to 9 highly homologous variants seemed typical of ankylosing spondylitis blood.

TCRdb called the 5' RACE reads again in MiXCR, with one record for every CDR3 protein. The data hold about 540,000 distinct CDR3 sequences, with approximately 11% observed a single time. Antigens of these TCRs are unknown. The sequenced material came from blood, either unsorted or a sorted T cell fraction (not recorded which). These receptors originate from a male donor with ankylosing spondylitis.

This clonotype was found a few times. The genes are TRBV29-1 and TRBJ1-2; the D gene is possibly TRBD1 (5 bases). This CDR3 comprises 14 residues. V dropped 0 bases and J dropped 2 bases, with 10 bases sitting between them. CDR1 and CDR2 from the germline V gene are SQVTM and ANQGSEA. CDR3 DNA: TGCAGCGTTGAAGAATACCACAGGAACTATGGCTACACCTTC. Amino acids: CSVEEYHRNYGYTF.

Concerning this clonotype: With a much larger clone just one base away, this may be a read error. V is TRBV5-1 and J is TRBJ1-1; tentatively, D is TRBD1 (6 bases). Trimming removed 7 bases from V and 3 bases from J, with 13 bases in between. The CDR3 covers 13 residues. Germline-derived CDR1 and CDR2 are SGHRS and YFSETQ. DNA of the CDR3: TGCGCCAGCGGAATACAGGGCCACACTGAAGCTTTCTTT. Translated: CASGIQGHTEAFF. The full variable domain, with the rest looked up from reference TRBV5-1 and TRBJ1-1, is KAGVTQTPRYLIKTRGQQVTLSCSPISGHRSVSWYQQTPGQGLQFLFEYFSETQRNKGNFPGRFSGRQFSNSRSEMNVSTLELGDSALYLCASGIQGHTEAFFGQGTRLTVV.